This TCR beta chain was sequenced for a study of T cells in Graves' hyperthyroidism and ophthalmopathy. Of note for this clonotype: Its antigen is still unknown.

Study-wide results and limits: Ophthalmopathy got predicted by the model a median about 6.7 months before its onset.

Germline V gives CDR1 GTSNPN, CDR2 SVGIG (reference sequence). There are 11 residues in the CDR3. The V end lost 2 bases, the J end lost 7 bases, and 9 bases lay between the germline ends. TCR beta CDR3 regions were amplified from RNA. The TCR CDR3 first-round RT-PCR relied on the HTBI primer set. MiXCR was run by TCRdb on the multiplex PCR reads, yielding one entry per CDR3 protein. The sample contains 300,000 to 450,000 distinct CDR3 sequences, 15% to 18% of which appear only once. This TCR derives from a woman aged 18-30 years with Graves' hyperthyroidism that later progressed to Graves' ophthalmopathy. Sequenced: blood. V gene TRBV30 combines with J gene TRBJ2-7; unclear D gene. CDR3 sequence (DNA): TGTGCCTGGAGTCTGGGAACTGAGCAGTACTTC. As protein: CAWSLGTEQYF.